The rows below give T cell receptor beta chains drawn from one sample of a study of tumor-infiltrating lymphocytes in primary liver carcinoma. TCRdb reanalysed the multiplex PCR reads using MiXCR and keeps one entry per CDR3 protein. The repertoire holds about 310,000 distinct CDR3 sequences, with more than 55% as singletons. The sample was peripheral blood. The source of these receptors is a woman aged 25 to 39 with primary liver carcinoma and hepatitis B virus infection. Each CDR3 is given with its conserved first and last residue.

J gene	V gene	CDR3 protein
TRBJ2-3	TRBV4-3	CTSSQGVRGRSTDTQYF
TRBJ2-5	TRBV4-2	CASSQAGQPETQYF
TRBJ2-1	TRBV4-1	CASSQDFYNEQFF
TRBJ2-3	TRBV12-3/TRBV12-4	CASSLWGGLTTDTQYF
TRBJ1-3	TRBV28	CASSFQGTGNTIYF
TRBJ2-7	TRBV6-6	CAGRQGSGEQYF
TRBJ2-3	TRBV14	CANSPRHGTTDTQYF
TRBJ2-3	TRBV11-2	CASDRFSSGRTDTQYF
TRBJ2-2	TRBV5-6	CASSPWSSKYTGELFF
TRBJ2-7	TRBV20-1	CSARSHEQYF
TRBJ2-2	TRBV11-1	CASSPSSGRAAAGELFF